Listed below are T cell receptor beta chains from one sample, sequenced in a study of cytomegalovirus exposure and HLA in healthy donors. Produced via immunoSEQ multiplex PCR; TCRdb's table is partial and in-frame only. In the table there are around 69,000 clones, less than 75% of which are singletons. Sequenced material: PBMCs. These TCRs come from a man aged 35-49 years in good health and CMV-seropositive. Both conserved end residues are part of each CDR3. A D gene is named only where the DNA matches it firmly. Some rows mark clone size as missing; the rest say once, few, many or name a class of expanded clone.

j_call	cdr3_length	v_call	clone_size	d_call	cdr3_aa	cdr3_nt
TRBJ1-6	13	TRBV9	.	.	CASSVAENSPLHF	TGTGCCAGCAGCGTAGCTGAGAATTCACCCCTCCACTTT
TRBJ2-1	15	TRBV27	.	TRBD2	CASSLRLAGNNEQFF	TGTGCCAGCAGTTTACGGCTAGCGGGGAACAATGAGCAGTTCTTC
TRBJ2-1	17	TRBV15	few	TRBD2	CATSRDRGLAGSNEQFF	TGTGCCACCAGCAGAGATCGGGGACTAGCGGGAAGCAATGAGCAGTTCTTC
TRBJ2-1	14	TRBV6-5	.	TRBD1	CASSYGDRSNGQFF	TGTGCCAGCAGTTACGGGGACAGGTCTAACGGGCAGTTCTTC
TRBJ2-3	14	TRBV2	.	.	CASSGYSLTDTQYF	TGTGCCAGCAGTGGCTACAGTTTAACAGATACGCAGTATTTT
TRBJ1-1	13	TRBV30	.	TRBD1	CAWTPGGRDEAFF	TGTGCCTGGACTCCAGGGGGGCGGGATGAAGCTTTCTTT
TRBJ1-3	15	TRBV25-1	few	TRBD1	CARNTGAQSGNTIYF	TGTGCCAGAAACACAGGGGCCCAATCTGGAAACACCATATATTTT
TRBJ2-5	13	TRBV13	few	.	CASSHGQQETQYF	TGTGCCAGCAGCCACGGACAGCAAGAGACCCAGTACTTC
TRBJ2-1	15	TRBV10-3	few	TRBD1	CAISDGTGPNNEQFF	TGTGCCATCAGTGATGGGACAGGCCCAAACAATGAGCAGTTCTTC
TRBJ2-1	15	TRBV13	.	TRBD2	CASSLRREGGGEQFF	TGTGCCAGCAGCCTACGGCGGGAGGGAGGTGGGGAGCAGTTCTTC
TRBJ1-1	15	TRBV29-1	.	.	CSVLWPGHKNTEAFF	TGCAGCGTCCTTTGGCCGGGACATAAGAACACTGAAGCTTTCTTT
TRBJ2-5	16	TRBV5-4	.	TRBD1	CASSGNRGLPGETQYF	TGTGCCAGCAGCGGGAACAGGGGGCTTCCTGGGGAGACCCAGTACTTC
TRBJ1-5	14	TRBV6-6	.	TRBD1	CASSRDRFNQPQHF	TGTGCCAGCAGTCGGGACAGATTCAATCAGCCCCAGCATTTT
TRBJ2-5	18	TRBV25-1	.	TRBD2	CASSEYNEGLALQETQYF	TGTGCCAGCAGTGAATATAACGAAGGACTAGCTTTACAAGAGACCCAGTACTTC
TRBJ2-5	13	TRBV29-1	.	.	CSVDRGLQETQYF	TGCAGCGTCGACAGAGGCCTCCAAGAGACCCAGTACTTC
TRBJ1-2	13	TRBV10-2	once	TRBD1	CASTMGTEYGYTF	TGCGCCAGCACCATGGGGACAGAGTATGGCTACACCTTC